This entry describes one TCR beta chain. Its antigen is not identified. Amplification of TCR alpha and beta CDR3 regions from RNA used iRepertoire nested multiplex PCR. Tissue mRNA or PBMC total RNA, roughly 90-400 ng, went into one-step reverse transcription and amplification. Each CDR3 protein gets one entry after TCRdb re-called the multiplex PCR reads with MiXCR. The table lists approximately 110,000 distinct CDR3 sequences, 23% of them singletons. The V gene's germline CDR1 is ENHRY and CDR2 SYGVKD. The CDR3 length is 14 residues. V was pared by 4 bases and J by 2 bases, with 12 bases between. The data were obtained in a study of glioma-infiltrating T cells. Findings and limits, study-wide: Above-expected tissue-blood divergence occurred in all gliomas, most in low-grade ones. Very few CDR3 sequences were shared between tissue and blood.

The origin of this receptor is a human donor with low-grade glioma or glioblastoma, undergoing nonglioma brain surgery, or in good health (not recorded which). Sequenced: glioma tissue, nonneoplastic brain tissue, or PBMCs (not recorded which). J is TRBJ2-7 and V is TRBV10-3; TRBD2 is a possible D gene (6 bases). CDR3 coding DNA: TGTGCCATCAGTGCGAACGGGAGAGCCTACGAGCAGTACTTC. It codes for CAISANGRAYEQYF.